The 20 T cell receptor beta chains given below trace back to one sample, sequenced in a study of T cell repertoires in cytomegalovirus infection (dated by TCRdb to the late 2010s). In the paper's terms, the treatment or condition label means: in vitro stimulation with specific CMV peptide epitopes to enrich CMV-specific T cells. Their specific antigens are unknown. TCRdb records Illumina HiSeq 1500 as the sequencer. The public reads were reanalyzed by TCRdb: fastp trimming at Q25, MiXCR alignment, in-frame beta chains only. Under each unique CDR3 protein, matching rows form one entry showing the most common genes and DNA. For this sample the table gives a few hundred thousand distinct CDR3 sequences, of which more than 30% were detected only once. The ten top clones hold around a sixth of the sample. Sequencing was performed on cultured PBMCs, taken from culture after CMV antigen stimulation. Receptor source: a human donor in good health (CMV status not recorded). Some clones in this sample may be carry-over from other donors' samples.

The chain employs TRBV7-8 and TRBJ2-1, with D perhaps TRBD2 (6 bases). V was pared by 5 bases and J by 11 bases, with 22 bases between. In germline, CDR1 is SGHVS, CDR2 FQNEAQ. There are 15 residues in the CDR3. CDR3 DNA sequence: TGTGCCAGCAGCCCATCCGGGACTGGCGATAAACAGCAGTTCTTC. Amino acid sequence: CASSPSGTGDKQQFF.

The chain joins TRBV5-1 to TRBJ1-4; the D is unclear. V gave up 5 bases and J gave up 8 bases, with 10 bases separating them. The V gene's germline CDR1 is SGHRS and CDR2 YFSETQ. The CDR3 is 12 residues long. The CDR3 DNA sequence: TGCGCCAGCAGAGGGTTAGGGGAAAAACTGTTTTTT. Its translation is CASRGLGEKLFF.

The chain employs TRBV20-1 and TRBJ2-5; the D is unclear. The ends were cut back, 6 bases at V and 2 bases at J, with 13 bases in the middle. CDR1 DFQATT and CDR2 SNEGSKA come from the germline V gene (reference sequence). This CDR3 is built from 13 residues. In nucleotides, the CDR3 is TGCAGTGCAGCAGAACATACACAAGAGACCCAGTACTTC. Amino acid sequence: CSAAEHTQETQYF.

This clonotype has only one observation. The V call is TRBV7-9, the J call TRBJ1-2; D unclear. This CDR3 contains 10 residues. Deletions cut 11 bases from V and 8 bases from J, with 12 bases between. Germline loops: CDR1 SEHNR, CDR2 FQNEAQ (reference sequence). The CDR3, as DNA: TGTGCCTCGGGAGGCAGGGGCTACACCTTC. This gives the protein CASGGRGYTF.

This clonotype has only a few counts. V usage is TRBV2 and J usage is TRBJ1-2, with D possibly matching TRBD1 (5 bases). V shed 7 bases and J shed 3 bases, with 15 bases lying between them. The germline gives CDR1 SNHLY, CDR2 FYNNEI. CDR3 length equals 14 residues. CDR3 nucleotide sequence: TGTGCCAGCACATCCGGGGCGAACTACTATGGCTACACCTTC. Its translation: CASTSGANYYGYTF.

The chain's CDR3 is CASRSRLAENIQYF. In DNA, the CDR3 is TGTGCCAGCAGATCCAGACTAGCGGAAAACATTCAGTACTTC. The chain joins TRBV27 to TRBJ2-4; 9 bases line up with TRBD2. The CDR3 sequence is 14 residues long. Germline CDR1 is MNHEY and CDR2 is SMNVEV (reference sequence). The V segment lost 6 bases and the J segment 5 bases; nucleotides outside the gene matches: 5.

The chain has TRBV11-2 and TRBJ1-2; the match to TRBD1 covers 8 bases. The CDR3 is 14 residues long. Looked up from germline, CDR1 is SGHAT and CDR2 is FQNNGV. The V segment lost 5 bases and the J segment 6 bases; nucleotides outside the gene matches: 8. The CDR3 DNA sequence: TGTGCCAGCAGCGGCCAGACAGGGGTGCATGGCTACACCTTC. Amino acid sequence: CASSGQTGVHGYTF.

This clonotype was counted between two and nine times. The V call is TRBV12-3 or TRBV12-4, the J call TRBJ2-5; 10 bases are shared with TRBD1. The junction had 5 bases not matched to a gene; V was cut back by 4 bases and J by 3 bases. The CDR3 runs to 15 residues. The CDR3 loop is CASSSRDRGKETQYF. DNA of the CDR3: TGTGCCAGCAGTTCCCGGGACAGGGGTAAAGAGACCCAGTACTTC.

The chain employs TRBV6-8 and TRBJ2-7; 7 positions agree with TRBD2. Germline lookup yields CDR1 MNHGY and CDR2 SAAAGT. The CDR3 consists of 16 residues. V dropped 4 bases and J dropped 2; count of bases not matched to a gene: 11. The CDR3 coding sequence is TGTGCCAGCAGTTCCCTCGAGGCGGGAGTTCCCTACGAGCAGTACGTC. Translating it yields CASSSLEAGVPYEQYV.

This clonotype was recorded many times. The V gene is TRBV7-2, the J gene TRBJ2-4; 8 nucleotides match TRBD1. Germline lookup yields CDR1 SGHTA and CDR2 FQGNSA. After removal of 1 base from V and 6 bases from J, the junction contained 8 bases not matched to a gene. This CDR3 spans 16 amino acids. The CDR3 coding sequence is TGTGCCAGCAGCTTAGGGAGGCGACAGGGGCTAAACATTCAGTACTTC. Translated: CASSLGRRQGLNIQYF.

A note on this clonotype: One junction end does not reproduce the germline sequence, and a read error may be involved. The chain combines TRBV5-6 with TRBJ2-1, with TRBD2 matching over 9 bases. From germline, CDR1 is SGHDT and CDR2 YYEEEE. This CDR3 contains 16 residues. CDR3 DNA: TGTGCCAGCAGCATCCGAATGGCGGGAGGGCTGGATGAGAAGTTCTTC. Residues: CASSIRMAGGLDEKFF.

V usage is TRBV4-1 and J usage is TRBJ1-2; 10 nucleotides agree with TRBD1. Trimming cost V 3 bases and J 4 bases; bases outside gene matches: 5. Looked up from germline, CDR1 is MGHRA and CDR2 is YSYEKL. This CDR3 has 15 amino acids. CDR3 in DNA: TGCGCCAGCAGCCACCCGGGACAGGGGACCTATGGCTACACCTTC. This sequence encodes CASSHPGQGTYGYTF.

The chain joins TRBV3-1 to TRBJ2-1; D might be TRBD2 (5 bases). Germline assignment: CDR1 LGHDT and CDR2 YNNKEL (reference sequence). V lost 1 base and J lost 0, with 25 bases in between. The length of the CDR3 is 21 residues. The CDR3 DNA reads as TGTGCCAGCAGCCAAGGAAGGGAGACGCAAACGGTAACTGACTCCTACAATGAGCAGTTCTTC. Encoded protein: CASSQGRETQTVTDSYNEQFF.

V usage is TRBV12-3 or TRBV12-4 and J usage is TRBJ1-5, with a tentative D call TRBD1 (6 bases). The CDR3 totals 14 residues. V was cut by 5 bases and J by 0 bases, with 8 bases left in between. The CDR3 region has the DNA TGTGCCAGCAGTCAGGGGAATAGCAATCAGCCCCAGCATTTT. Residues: CASSQGNSNQPQHF.

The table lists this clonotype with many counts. The CDR3 DNA sequence: TGTGCCAGCAGCTTATGGGTGGGAGGGCAGTATAATTCACCCCTCCACTTT. It specifies CASSLWVGGQYNSPLHF. This chain links TRBV7-2 with TRBJ1-6; D is unresolved. Trimming left V 2 bases short and J 4 bases short, with 15 bases between. The CDR3 runs 17 residues. Germline assignment: CDR1 SGHTA and CDR2 FQGNSA.

CDR3 loop: CASSGTGNTIYF. In DNA form, the CDR3 reads TGTGCCAGCAGCGGCACGGGAAACACCATATATTTT. The chain has TRBV12-3 or TRBV12-4 and TRBJ1-3; no definite D call. V was clipped by 6 bases and J by 4 bases, with 7 bases between them. The CDR3 loop spans 12 amino acids.

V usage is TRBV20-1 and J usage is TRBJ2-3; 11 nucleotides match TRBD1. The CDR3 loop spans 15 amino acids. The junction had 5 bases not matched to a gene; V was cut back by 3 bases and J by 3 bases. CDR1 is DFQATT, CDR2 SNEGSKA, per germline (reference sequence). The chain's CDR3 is CSASWTGGGTDTQYF. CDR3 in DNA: TGCAGTGCTAGCTGGACAGGGGGCGGAACAGATACGCAGTATTTT.

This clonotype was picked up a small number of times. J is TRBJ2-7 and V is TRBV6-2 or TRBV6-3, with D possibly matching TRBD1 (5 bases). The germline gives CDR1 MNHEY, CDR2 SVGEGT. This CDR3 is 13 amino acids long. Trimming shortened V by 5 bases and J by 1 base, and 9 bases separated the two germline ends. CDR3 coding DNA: TGTGCCAGCAGTCGGACACGGTCCTACGAGCAGTACTTC. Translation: CASSRTRSYEQYF.

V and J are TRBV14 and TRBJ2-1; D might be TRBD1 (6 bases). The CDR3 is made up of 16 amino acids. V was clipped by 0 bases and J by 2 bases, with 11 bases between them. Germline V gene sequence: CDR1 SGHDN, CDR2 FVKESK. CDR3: CASSQEAGVTYNEQFF. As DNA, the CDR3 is TGTGCCAGCAGCCAAGAGGCAGGGGTTACCTACAATGAGCAGTTCTTC.

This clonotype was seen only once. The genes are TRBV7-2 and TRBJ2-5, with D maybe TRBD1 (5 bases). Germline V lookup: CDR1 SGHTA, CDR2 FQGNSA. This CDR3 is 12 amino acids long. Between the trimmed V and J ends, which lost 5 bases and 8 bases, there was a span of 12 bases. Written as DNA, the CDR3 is TGTGCCAGCAGCCCCGGGCAGGGCACCCAGTACTTC. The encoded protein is CASSPGQGTQYF.